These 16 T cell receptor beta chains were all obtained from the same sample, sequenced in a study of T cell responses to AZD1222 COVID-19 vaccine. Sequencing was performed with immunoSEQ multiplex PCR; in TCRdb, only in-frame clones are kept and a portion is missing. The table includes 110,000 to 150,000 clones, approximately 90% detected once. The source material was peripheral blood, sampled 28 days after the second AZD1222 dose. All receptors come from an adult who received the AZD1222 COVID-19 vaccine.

As DNA, the CDR3 is TGTGCCAGCAGCGTTGACGTTCACACAGATACGCAGTATTTT. It codes for CASSVDVHTDTQYF. The chain is built from TRBV9 and TRBJ2-3; D is uncertain. From germline, CDR1 is SGDLS and CDR2 YYNGEE. The CDR3 extends over 14 amino acids. V lost 2 bases, J lost 2 bases, and 9 bases lay in between.

Here the CDR3 DNA reads TGTGCCAGCAGAGGGACAGACTTCTATGGCTACACCTTC. Translated: CASRGTDFYGYTF. This sequence joins TRBV25-1 and TRBJ1-2, with TRBD1 matching 7 bases. Germline V CDR1 and CDR2: MGHDK, SYGVNS. After removal of 6 bases from V and 4 bases from J, the junction contained 5 bases not matched to a gene. The CDR3 is 13 residues long.

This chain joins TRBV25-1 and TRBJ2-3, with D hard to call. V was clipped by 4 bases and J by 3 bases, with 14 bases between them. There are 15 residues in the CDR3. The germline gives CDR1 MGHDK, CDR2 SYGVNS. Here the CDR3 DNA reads TGTGCCAGCAGTGTTTCGGAAGAACCGACAGATACGCAGTATTTT. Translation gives CASSVSEEPTDTQYF.

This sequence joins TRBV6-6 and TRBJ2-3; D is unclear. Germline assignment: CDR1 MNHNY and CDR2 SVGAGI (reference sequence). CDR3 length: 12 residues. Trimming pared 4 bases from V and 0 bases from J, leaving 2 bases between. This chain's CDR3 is CASSWSTDTQYF. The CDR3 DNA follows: TGTGCCAGCAGTTGGAGCACAGATACGCAGTATTTT.

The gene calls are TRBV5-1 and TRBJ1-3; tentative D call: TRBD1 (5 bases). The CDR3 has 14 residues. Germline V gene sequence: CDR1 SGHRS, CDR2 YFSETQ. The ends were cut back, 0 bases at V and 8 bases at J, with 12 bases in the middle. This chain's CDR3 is CASSLGRVVDTIYF. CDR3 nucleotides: TGCGCCAGCAGCTTGGGCAGGGTCGTCGACACCATATATTTT.

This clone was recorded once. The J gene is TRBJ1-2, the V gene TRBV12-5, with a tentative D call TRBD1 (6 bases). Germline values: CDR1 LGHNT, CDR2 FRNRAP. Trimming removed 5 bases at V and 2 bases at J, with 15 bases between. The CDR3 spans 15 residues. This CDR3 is CASGPHSGTNYGYTF. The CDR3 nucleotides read TGTGCTAGTGGTCCGCACTCCGGGACAAACTATGGCTACACCTTC.

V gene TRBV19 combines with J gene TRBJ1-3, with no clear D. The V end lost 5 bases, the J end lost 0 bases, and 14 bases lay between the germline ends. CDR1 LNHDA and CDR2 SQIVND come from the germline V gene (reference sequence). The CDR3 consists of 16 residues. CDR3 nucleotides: TGTGCCAGTAGTTGGGCAGCAATTAGCTCTGGAAACACCATATATTTT. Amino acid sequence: CASSWAAISSGNTIYF. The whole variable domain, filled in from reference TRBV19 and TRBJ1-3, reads DGGITQSPKYLFRKEGQNVTLSCEQNLNHDAMYWYRQDPGQGLRLIYYSQIVNDFQKGDIAEGYSVSREKKESFPLTVTSAQKNPTAFYLCASSWAAISSGNTIYFGEGSWLTVV.

This chain's CDR3 is CASSPPPWGGGYTF. The CDR3 nucleotides are TGTGCCAGCAGCCCCCCTCCCTGGGGGGGTGGCTACACCTTC. The chain has TRBV5-5 and TRBJ1-2; TRBD1 might be the D (5 bases). Trimming removed 4 bases from V and 7 bases from J, with 17 bases in between. Germline V gene data show CDR1 as SGHKS and CDR2 as YYEKEE (reference sequence). The length of the CDR3 is 14 residues.

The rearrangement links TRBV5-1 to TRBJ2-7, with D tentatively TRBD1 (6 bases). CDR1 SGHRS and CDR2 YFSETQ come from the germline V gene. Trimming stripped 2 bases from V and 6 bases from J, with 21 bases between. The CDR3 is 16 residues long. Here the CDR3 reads CASSLQGRRLVSEQYF. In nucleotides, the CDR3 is TGCGCCAGCAGCTTACAGGGAAGACGATTAGTTAGCGAGCAGTACTTC.

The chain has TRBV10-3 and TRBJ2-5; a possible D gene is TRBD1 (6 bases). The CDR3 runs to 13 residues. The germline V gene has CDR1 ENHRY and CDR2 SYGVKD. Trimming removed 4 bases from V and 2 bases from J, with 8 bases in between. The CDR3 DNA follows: TGTGCCATCAGTGGGGACAATCAAGAGACCCAGTACTTC. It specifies CAISGDNQETQYF.

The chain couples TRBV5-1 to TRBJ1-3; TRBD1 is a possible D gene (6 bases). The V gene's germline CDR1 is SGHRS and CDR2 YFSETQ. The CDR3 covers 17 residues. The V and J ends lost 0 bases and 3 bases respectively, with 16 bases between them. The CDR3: CASSLAPQGFGGNTIYF. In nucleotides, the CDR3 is TGCGCCAGCAGCTTGGCCCCACAGGGATTCGGTGGAAACACCATATATTTT.

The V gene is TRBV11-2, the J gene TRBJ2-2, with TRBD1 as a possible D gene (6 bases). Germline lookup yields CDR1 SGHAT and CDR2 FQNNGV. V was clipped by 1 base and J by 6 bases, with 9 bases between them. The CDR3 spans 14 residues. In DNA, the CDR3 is TGTGCCAGCAGCTTAGGGGGGCTGGCCGGGGAGCTGTTTTTT. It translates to CASSLGGLAGELFF.

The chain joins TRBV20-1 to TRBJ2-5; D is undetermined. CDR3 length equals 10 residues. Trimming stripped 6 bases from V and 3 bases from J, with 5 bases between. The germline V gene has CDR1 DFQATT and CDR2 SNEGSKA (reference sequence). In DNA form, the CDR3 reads TGCAGTGCCCGTAAAGAGACCCAGTACTTC. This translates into CSARKETQYF.

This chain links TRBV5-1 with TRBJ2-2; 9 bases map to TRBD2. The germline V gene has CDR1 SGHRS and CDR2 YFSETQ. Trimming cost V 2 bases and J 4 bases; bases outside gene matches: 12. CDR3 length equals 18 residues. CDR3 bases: TGCGCCAGCAGCTTCCTCGGATTAGCGGGAGTTGGCACCGGGGAGCTGTTTTTT. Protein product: CASSFLGLAGVGTGELFF.

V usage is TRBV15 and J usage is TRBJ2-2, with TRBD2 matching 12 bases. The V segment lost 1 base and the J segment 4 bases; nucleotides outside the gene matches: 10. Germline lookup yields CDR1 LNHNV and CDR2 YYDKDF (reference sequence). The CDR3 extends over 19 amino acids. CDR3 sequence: CATSRVRLAGGPGTGELFF. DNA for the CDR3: TGTGCCACCAGCAGAGTGAGGCTAGCGGGGGGGCCGGGCACCGGGGAGCTGTTTTTT.

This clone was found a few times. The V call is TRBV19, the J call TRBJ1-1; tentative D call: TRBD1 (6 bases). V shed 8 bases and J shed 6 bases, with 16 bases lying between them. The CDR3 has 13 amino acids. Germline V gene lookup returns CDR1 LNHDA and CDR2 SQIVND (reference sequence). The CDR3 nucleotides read TGTGCCAGTTCCCCAGGGGCCGGCGCTGAAGCTTTCTTT. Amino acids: CASSPGAGAEAFF.